The 21 T cell receptor beta chains presented below share a single source sample, sequenced in a study of cytomegalovirus exposure and HLA in healthy donors. The assay was immunoSEQ multiplex PCR, and TCRdb's table has in-frame clones only and misses some. Of some 330,000 clones listed, approximately 90% are singletons. Source material: PBMCs. The receptors come from a young woman in good health and CMV-seronegative.

A single count supports this clone. The CDR3 protein is CASSAGLAPSYEQYF. In DNA, the CDR3 is TGTGCCAGCAGCGCCGGACTAGCGCCGTCCTACGAGCAGTACTTC. The chain joins TRBV7-2 to TRBJ2-7, with 9 positions matching TRBD2. Trimming removed 5 bases from V and 1 base from J; junction bases left unmatched: 6. The germline V gene encodes CDR1 SGHTA and CDR2 FQGNSA. CDR3 length: 15 amino acids.

The chain uses TRBV13 and TRBJ2-1, with 8 bases aligning to TRBD2. With V trimmed by 5 bases and J by 4 bases, 7 bases remained unmatched. Looked up from germline, CDR1 is PRHDT and CDR2 is FYEKMQ (reference sequence). The CDR3 consists of 15 residues. The CDR3: CASSGRAGVYNEQFF. Written as DNA, the CDR3 is TGTGCCAGCAGCGGCCGAGCGGGAGTGTACAATGAGCAGTTCTTC.

The genes are TRBV7-8 and TRBJ1-2; 12 bases are a match to TRBD1. The CDR3 covers 17 residues. The germline V gene encodes CDR1 SGHVS and CDR2 FQNEAQ. V lost 5 bases to trimming and J lost 3 bases; unmatched junction nucleotides: 10. Here the CDR3 reads CASSTSGQGAGDYGYTF. The CDR3 region has the DNA TGTGCCAGCAGCACCTCGGGACAGGGGGCAGGGGACTATGGCTACACCTTC.

V and J are TRBV11-1 and TRBJ2-7, with TRBD1 matching over 8 bases. The germline V gene has CDR1 SGHAT and CDR2 FQDESV (reference sequence). This CDR3 spans 15 amino acids. V lost 5 bases to trimming and J lost 5 bases; unmatched junction nucleotides: 11. The CDR3 nucleotides read TGTGCCAGCAGCGGGGATCCGACAGGGGAAAACGAGCAGTACTTC. Its protein product is CASSGDPTGENEQYF. The full variable domain, completed using reference TRBV11-1 and TRBJ2-7, is EAEVAQSPRYKITEKSQAVAFWCDPISGHATLYWYRQILGQGPELLVQFQDESVVDDSQLPKDRFSAERLKGVDSTLKIQPAELGDSAMYLCASSGDPTGENEQYFGPGTRLTVT.

The rearrangement joins TRBV9 to TRBJ2-1; 9 bases fit TRBD2. The CDR3 contains 15 residues. Losses at the gene ends were 3 bases for V and 7 bases for J; bases not matched to a gene: 8. CDR1 SGDLS and CDR2 YYNGEE come from the germline V gene. The CDR3 here is CASSAGTSWPNEQFF. The DNA for the CDR3 is TGTGCCAGCAGCGCCGGGACTAGCTGGCCTAATGAGCAGTTCTTC.

The rearrangement uses TRBV4-3 and TRBJ2-3, with 7 positions matching TRBD2. Per germline, CDR1 LGHNA and CDR2 YSLEER. The trim removed 3 bases at V and 2 bases at J, leaving 8 bases unmatched. The CDR3 runs 16 residues. As DNA, the CDR3 is TGCGCCAGCAGCCACCGGGCTAGCGGCTCCACAGATACGCAGTATTTT. Its translation: CASSHRASGSTDTQYF.

The chain combines TRBV5-1 with TRBJ1-1; 8 bases agree with TRBD1. CDR1 is SGHRS, CDR2 YFSETQ, per germline. The CDR3 runs 18 residues. V dropped 4 bases and J dropped 3; count of bases not matched to a gene: 17. This chain's CDR3 is CASSEGQAGGARDTEAFF. The CDR3 nucleotides are TGCGCCAGCAGCGAGGGACAGGCCGGAGGGGCGAGGGACACTGAAGCTTTCTTT.

This clone has only one observation. The rearrangement uses TRBV5-1 and TRBJ2-1; 10 bases line up with TRBD2. Per the germline V gene, CDR1 is SGHRS and CDR2 is YFSETQ. This CDR3 contains 15 residues. J lost 5 bases, V lost 2 bases, and 4 bases had no gene match. CDR3 DNA: TGCGCCAGCAGCTTCACTAGCGGGACCGACAATGAGCAGTTCTTC. Its translation: CASSFTSGTDNEQFF. Full variable domain (rest looked up from reference TRBV5-1 and TRBJ2-1): KAGVTQTPRYLIKTRGQQVTLSCSPISGHRSVSWYQQTPGQGLQFLFEYFSETQRNKGNFPGRFSGRQFSNSRSEMNVSTLELGDSALYLCASSFTSGTDNEQFFGPGTRLTVL.

V usage is TRBV9 and J usage is TRBJ2-7; D perhaps matches TRBD2 (5 bases). V gave up 0 bases and J gave up 5 bases, with 15 bases separating them. CDR1 is SGDLS and CDR2 is YYNGEE in the germline V gene. The CDR3 extends over 15 amino acids. The CDR3 protein is CASSVGPGLGDEQYF. CDR3 DNA sequence: TGTGCCAGCAGCGTAGGTCCGGGTCTCGGGGACGAGCAGTACTTC.

The gene calls are TRBV28 and TRBJ1-5; 10 nucleotides agree with TRBD1. Germline V gene lookup returns CDR1 MDHEN and CDR2 SYDVKM. This CDR3 comprises 15 residues. V lost 4 bases, J lost 5 bases, and 5 bases stayed unmatched. The CDR3 DNA reads as TGTGCCAGCAGTTCGGGACAGGGGTCCCATCAGCCCCAGCATTTT. It specifies CASSSGQGSHQPQHF.

This rearrangement joins TRBV7-8 to TRBJ1-1; D is uncertain. Germline CDR1 SGHVS, CDR2 FQNEAQ. The CDR3 totals 16 residues. The V gene lost 5 bases and the J gene lost 5 bases, with 21 bases spanning the gap. This CDR3 reads CASSPHTGFSATEAFF. CDR3 coding DNA: TGTGCCAGCAGCCCTCATACGGGATTCTCGGCGACTGAAGCTTTCTTT.

J is TRBJ2-7 and V is TRBV7-2; 14 nucleotides align to TRBD2. The CDR3 is made up of 16 amino acids. Trimming at V came to 5 bases and at J to 5 bases, leaving 8 bases not matched to a gene. Looked up from germline, CDR1 is SGHTA and CDR2 is FQGNSA. The CDR3 loop reads CASSAPGTSGSHEQYF. The CDR3 DNA sequence: TGTGCCAGCAGCGCTCCCGGGACTAGCGGGAGCCACGAGCAGTACTTC.

V usage is TRBV4-2 and J usage is TRBJ2-3, with 13 bases matching TRBD2. Looked up from germline, CDR1 is LGHNA and CDR2 is YNFKEQ. The CDR3 extends over 16 amino acids. Trimming took 4 bases from V and 5 from J; bases not matched to a gene: 6. Here the CDR3 reads CASSPGLAGSGDTQYF. The CDR3 DNA reads TGTGCCAGCAGCCCGGGACTAGCGGGATCAGGAGATACGCAGTATTTT.

This clone has more than one count but fewer than ten. The CDR3 coding sequence is TGTGCCAGCAGTGTCGATCAGGGGGGTAACTATGGCTACACCTTC. This translates into CASSVDQGGNYGYTF. The V gene is TRBV6-6, the J gene TRBJ1-2; 7 nucleotides line up with TRBD1. Looked up from germline, CDR1 is MNHNY and CDR2 is SVGAGI (reference sequence). This CDR3 is built from 15 residues. V lost 5 bases and J lost 1; bases outside the gene matches: 7.

The chain uses TRBV5-1 and TRBJ1-4; tentatively, D is TRBD1 (6 bases). With 4 bases removed from V and 7 bases from J, the gap between germline ends came to 20 bases. CDR3 length equals 16 residues. Germline assignment: CDR1 SGHRS and CDR2 YFSETQ. CDR3 amino acids: CASSPWPTGLGEKLFF. The CDR3 coding sequence is TGCGCCAGCAGCCCCTGGCCCACAGGGCTGGGTGAAAAACTGTTTTTT.

The chain carries TRBV7-2 and TRBJ2-5; the match to TRBD1 covers 10 bases. The CDR3 is made up of 13 amino acids. Per germline, CDR1 SGHTA and CDR2 FQGNSA. Germline trimming cut 8 bases from V and 3 bases from J; bases unmatched to any gene: 3. CDR3 loop: CASYGTGEETQYF. The CDR3 DNA follows: TGTGCCAGCTACGGGACAGGGGAAGAGACCCAGTACTTC.

V and J are TRBV2 and TRBJ1-5; TRBD1 might be the D (5 bases). Germline CDR1 is SNHLY and CDR2 is FYNNEI. V was shortened by 8 bases and J by 4 bases, with 18 bases between the two germline ends. There are 15 residues in the CDR3. CDR3 loop: CASSESTDLNQPQHF. In nucleotides, the CDR3 is TGTGCCAGCTCCGAGTCGACAGACCTAAATCAGCCCCAGCATTTT.

This chain uses TRBV28 with TRBJ2-1; D gene unclear. Trimming removed 6 bases at V and 0 bases at J, with 6 bases between. CDR1 is MDHEN, CDR2 SYDVKM, per germline. The CDR3 has 13 residues. CDR3 loop: CASRRPSYNEQFF. The CDR3 DNA is TGTGCCAGCAGGAGGCCCTCCTACAATGAGCAGTTCTTC.

The chain has TRBV5-1 and TRBJ2-2, with TRBD2 matching over 9 bases. Germline CDR1 is SGHRS and CDR2 is YFSETQ. There are 16 residues in the CDR3. The V and J ends lost 7 bases and 5 bases, in that order; junction bases with no gene match: 12. The CDR3 spells CASGNPSGIATGELFF. The CDR3 DNA is TGCGCCAGCGGCAACCCTAGCGGGATTGCGACCGGGGAGCTGTTTTTT. Full variable domain (remainder filled in from reference TRBV5-1 and TRBJ2-2): KAGVTQTPRYLIKTRGQQVTLSCSPISGHRSVSWYQQTPGQGLQFLFEYFSETQRNKGNFPGRFSGRQFSNSRSEMNVSTLELGDSALYLCASGNPSGIATGELFFGEGSRLTVL.

This clone came up once. The CDR3 loop is CASSPQPGLEEKLFF. The CDR3 DNA is TGTGCCAGCAGCCCACAGCCAGGGCTAGAGGAAAAACTGTTTTTT. The chain combines TRBV9 with TRBJ1-4; the D gene is possibly TRBD1 (5 bases). The CDR3 runs 15 residues. The V end lost 4 bases, the J end lost 8 bases, and 18 bases lay between the germline ends. Per germline, CDR1 SGDLS and CDR2 YYNGEE.

The chain links TRBV7-8 to TRBJ1-2, with D maybe TRBD1 (6 bases). The germline V gene has CDR1 SGHVS and CDR2 FQNEAQ. Trimming took 5 bases from V and 6 from J, leaving 16 bases between them. The CDR3 loop spans 14 amino acids. The CDR3 reads CASSLEGGGDGYTF. The CDR3 DNA sequence: TGTGCCAGCAGCCTCGAAGGGGGAGGGGATGGCTACACCTTC.